The 5 T cell receptor beta chains below were found in one sample sequenced in a study of blood T cell repertoires in COVID-19. Clones were sequenced by immunoSEQ multiplex PCR, and TCRdb holds only the in-frame ones, with some missing. Among 200,000 to 250,000 clones listed, around 81% were seen once. The sequencing sample was made of peripheral blood. All receptors come from a woman between 70 and 85 years old with acute or convalescent COVID-19.

V usage is TRBV6-5 and J usage is TRBJ1-1; TRBD1 might be the D (6 bases). CDR3 length equals 15 residues. In germline, CDR1 is MNHEY, CDR2 SVGAGI. Between the trimmed V and J ends, which lost 0 bases and 6 bases, there was a span of 14 bases. CDR3 in amino acids: CASSYSGQSNAEAFF. DNA for the CDR3: TGTGCCAGCAGTTACTCCGGACAGTCCAACGCTGAAGCTTTCTTT.

The chain links TRBV12-3 or TRBV12-4 to TRBJ2-4; D remains unclear. The CDR3 has 13 residues. V gave up 3 bases and J gave up 7 bases, with 10 bases separating them. CDR3 DNA sequence: TGTGCCAGCAGTTTCGCCGGTTTTAACATTCAGTACTTC. This codes for CASSFAGFNIQYF.

This chain connects TRBV6-6 to TRBJ2-1, with D uncertain. Per the germline V gene, CDR1 is MNHNY and CDR2 is SVGAGI (reference sequence). The V end was cut by 6 bases, the J end by 2 bases, with 8 bases between. The CDR3 has 13 residues. CDR3 nucleotides: TGTGCCAGCAGCCCACAAGCCTACAATGAGCAGTTCTTC. This encodes CASSPQAYNEQFF.

This clone was counted once. V usage is TRBV14 and J usage is TRBJ2-5; the match to TRBD1 covers 10 bases. V gave up 4 bases and J gave up 5 bases; unmatched junction bases: 7. Germline V gene lookup returns CDR1 SGHDN and CDR2 FVKESK. The CDR3 runs to 15 residues. In DNA form, the CDR3 reads TGTGCCAGCAGCCGGGGACAGGGGAATTGGGAGACCCAGTACTTC. Its protein product is CASSRGQGNWETQYF.

The chain carries TRBV7-2 and TRBJ2-3; D could derive from TRBD1 or TRBD2 (9 bases each). Germline values: CDR1 SGHTA, CDR2 FQGNSA. This CDR3 contains 19 residues. V gave up 5 bases and J gave up 0 bases, with 24 bases separating them. CDR3 coding DNA: TGTGCCAGCAGCGGACAGGGGTTCCTAGCGGGGTCTAGCACAGATACGCAGTATTTT. This gives the protein CASSGQGFLAGSSTDTQYF.